The entry below describes one T cell receptor (beta chain). This clone came up a few times. There is no known antigen for this receptor. It has no much larger one-base neighbor in the sample; base qualities were not kept. Libraries were made using the immunoSEQ multiplex PCR assay. The multiplex PCR relied on a mix of 60 forward primers for TCR Vbeta segments and 13 reverse primers for TCR Jbeta segments. A multiplex PCR assay on genomic DNA amplified the CDR3 region of rearranged TCR beta genes. The Illumina HiSeq System was used to sequence the amplified TCR beta libraries as 87-base-pair reads. In the source study's methods: In a later analysis, some 80 million unique TCR beta chains were counted across the 500 to 700 repertoires, and around 11 million of these chains were shared by at least two donors. Raw reads were error-corrected and collapsed into unique sequences with a nearest-neighbor algorithm that merged closely related sequences to remove PCR and sequencing errors. Alignment of CDR3 sequences to IMGT reference sequences was used to assign V, D and J gene segments. For a sequence to be retained, a match of at least six nucleotides was required to both a V gene segment and a J gene segment. A rearrangement counted as productive if the CDR3 had no stop codons and remained in frame with V and J, and every other rearrangement counted as non-productive. CDR3 was defined by IMGT convention, running from the second conserved V-encoded cysteine to the conserved J-encoded phenylalanine. In an earlier analysis of approximately 500 of the donors, sequences lacking an unambiguous match to a single V gene segment were excluded. In an earlier analysis of 587 of the donors, a V segment was called functional when productive rearrangements were above 56.7%, and segregating when the standard deviation between donors exceeded 5%. To diagnose cytomegalovirus status from the catalog of TCR beta chain sequences, a statistical classification framework was built. V and J gene assignment, in a later analysis, came from comparing TCR nucleotide sequences with IMGT/GENE-DB human TR gene sequences. Using the TCRdist pipeline, a later analysis assigned CDR3 sequences along with most-parsimonious VDJ recombination scenarios. In a later analysis, every TCR beta chain was defined by the combination of its CDR3 amino acid sequence and its V-gene family, and reads without a unique V-gene family were dropped. As a way to deal with suspected cross-contamination and a sequencing artifact, a later analysis dropped 450 to 600 nucleotide sequences that were highly shared and had low generation probability. For each public chain, a later analysis derived a clonal expansion index from normalized ranks of inferred template counts within each repertoire. Generation probabilities in a later analysis came from a VDJ recombination model fitted to out-of-frame rearrangements, and those results were checked against IGoR. In a later analysis, hypergeometric tests were used to score TCR-TCR, TCR-HLA and TCR-CMV co-occurrence, with a repertoire-size bias correction applied to TCR pairs. A later analysis estimated false discovery rates by permuting HLA or CMV assignments 20 times. In a later analysis, co-occurring TCRs were grouped using DBSCAN, and TCRdist sequence similarity was added for clustering within HLA-allele-positive subsets. Co-occurrence clustering excluded repertoires with fewer than 30,000 or more than 120,000 public chains, plus five with anomalous nucleotide sharing. As stored in TCRdb, this immuneACCESS dataset retains in-frame rearrangements with V and J assigned. A fraction of the clones does not appear; measured against another copy, unresolved V genes explain less than half of the discrepancy, and the remainder lacks a known reason. That table gives V, J and clone size, and the DNA gave D and trimming. The sample table lists under 200,000 clones, approximately 84% of them with a count of one. The ten largest clones add up to around 6.5% of the sample.

V sheds 2 bases and J sheds 1 base, leaving 11 bases between their ends. The CDR1 and CDR2 encoded by the germline V gene (reference sequence) are MNHEY and SMNVEV. Inclusive of the bounding cysteine and phenylalanine, the CDR3 is 15 residues long. CDR3 DNA only is kept here, 45 bases in frame from base 1. The data stem from a study of cytomegalovirus exposure and HLA in healthy donors (dated by TCRdb to 2016 to 2017). Background on the whole study: An earlier analysis of more than 550 of the donors reported approximately 280 Gb of sequence data and 117 million unique TCR beta sequences obtained from around 170 million T cells. An early release covering roughly 600 HLA-typed donors comprised about 310 gigabases of sequencing data and around 86 million unique TCR sequences. The genetic ancestry cluster associated with self-reported Caucasian donors included around 76% of the 398 genotyped donors. The study aimed to test whether signatures of past pathogen exposure could be identified by cataloging public T cell receptors. The study used immunosequencing to profile the T cell repertoires of about 670 subjects and linked those repertoires to cytomegalovirus serostatus. In addition to the first cohort of 666 subjects, a separate validation cohort of approximately 130 different subjects was used. High-throughput TCR immunosequencing, statistical association of individual TCRs with disease status, and machine learning were combined to predict cytomegalovirus infection status. A later analysis re-examined previously published TCR beta repertoires from hundreds of donors and added high-resolution HLA genotyping to investigate patterns of TCR occurrence. In the later analysis, no new phenotypic data were used to find candidate immune exposures; instead, reliance was placed on TCR beta sequences and their occurrence across donors. An earlier analysis of a few hundred of the donors applied high-throughput TCR beta sequencing to assess whether each TCR beta V gene segment acted as functional or pseudogenic. Donor age, sex, ethnicity and CMV serostatus were compiled alongside the repertoire data. Genome-wide SNP genotypes for about 65% of the 666 donors were used in a later genetic analysis, which treated that subset as a discovery cohort. All discovery cohort repertoires had been generated using a single sequencing platform. HLA typing covered class I and class II loci at four-digit resolution. Typing coverage varied by locus: about 629-640 donors for A, B, C, DRB1 and DQB1; approximately 520 for DQA1; around 570 for DPA1; roughly 450 for DPB1. Because of strong linkage in the cohort, four to six DR-DQ haplotypes were treated as single units for association and clustering. Across some 400 genotyped donors of the cohort, an average of approximately 240,000 unique TCR beta nucleotide sequences per donor were sequenced, and 15% to 20% of those sequences were non-productive.

In total, 666 healthy bone marrow donors made up the cohort. At the time of sampling, every cohort member was nominally healthy, though immune exposures that went unrecorded were likely present. The donor tested CMV seropositive and was one of the 289 seropositive cohort members. Each donor provided a peripheral blood sample, and peripheral blood mononuclear cells were used for TCR beta sequencing. The Qiagen DNeasy Blood Extraction Kit was used to extract genomic DNA from the blood cell samples. Summary of the overall study and its limitations: Linkage disequilibrium might explain the correlated functional status among segregating V segments, but an unknown experimental factor could not be excluded. A total of 164 TCR beta chains were listed by the study as associated with cytomegalovirus. Some 15 rarely observed V segments, including chromosome 9 orphons, were excluded from the earlier analysis of a few hundred of the donors because counts were too low. Because some donors lacked HLA typing at each locus, the association tests relied only on the typed subset. According to a later analysis, TCR association rates differed among HLA loci, with DRB1 alleles showing the most associated TCRs and HLA-C alleles showing the fewest. Specific HLA alleles were associated with about 17,000 TCR beta sequences at a false discovery rate of 0.05 in a later analysis. The only immune exposure information available for the cohort was CMV serostatus. Cytomegalovirus status was reported to be diagnosed by the classifier with high specificity and sensitivity in both the original and validation cohorts. Across donors, most TCR sequences were observed very rarely, whereas some public TCRs were present in many individuals. Only TCR beta chains were sequenced in this cohort, and the absence of alpha or paired-chain data limited detectable features. When HLA alleles, especially DR and DQ, strongly co-occurred, TCR associations were difficult to assign to individual alleles. According to a later genetic analysis, donors in an Asian-associated ancestry cluster had fewer N-insertions in productive TCRs than the approximately 670-donor mean. Compared with equally common non-associated chains, HLA-associated TCR beta chains in a later analysis were more clonally expanded and had lower generation probabilities. A further reported finding was that TCR beta sequences accurately predicted the HLA-A and HLA-B alleles for most subjects in the first cohort. In vitro tests confirmed that a few of the cytomegalovirus-associated TCR beta chains recognize cytomegalovirus antigens. Because the 87-base-pair reads could not distinguish some IMGT-functional V segments, including TRBV6-2 and TRBV6-3, those segments were excluded. A later analysis reported that several top co-occurrence clusters appeared linked to parvovirus B19, influenza, CMV and Epstein-Barr virus. A cluster of highly shared sequence variants was judged likely to represent a technical artifact of the sequencing pipeline. Roughly uniform sequencing depth across donors was assumed in presence/absence analyses, although this assumption may not hold. A later analysis found that most CMV-associated TCR beta chains appeared HLA-restricted, with HLA associations seemingly driven largely by CMV exposure. According to the authors, the approach could potentially be generalized to other disease states and immunological phenotypes. An earlier analysis of several hundred of the donors showed that most TCR beta V segments appeared in productive rearrangements either about 90% or about 30% of the time, which broadly matched IMGT annotations. V-gene and J-gene trimming of TCR beta chains was associated with a missense DCLRE1C variant in a later genetic analysis, and the association was replicated in an independent cohort.

The V gene is TRBV27 and the J gene is TRBJ1-1; the D gene assignment is ambiguous. Sequenced material: PBMCs. The origin of this receptor is a male donor in good health and CMV-seropositive. The CDR3 region: CASSLSVRPNTEAFF. The nucleotide sequence reads TGTGCCAGCAGTTTAAGCGTCAGACCGAACACTGAAGCTTTCTTT.